This TCR beta chain was sequenced during a study of T cell changes during pregnancy in multiple sclerosis. Germline CDR1 and CDR2: LGHNA and YSLEER. V dropped 1 base and J dropped 3 bases, with 13 bases sitting between them. There are 16 residues in the CDR3. Method: immunoSEQ multiplex PCR; TCRdb's copy keeps in-frame clones and lacks some. Of tens of thousands of clones listed, 75% to 90% are singletons. The J gene is TRBJ1-3, the V gene TRBV4-3, with D tentatively TRBD1 (6 bases). Here the sequenced sample was peripheral blood, taken in the first trimester of pregnancy. This TCR came from a female donor in good health, enrolled as a control in a pregnancy study. The DNA for the CDR3 is TGCGCCAGCAGCCAAGTGTCCAGGGGCTATGGAAACACCATATATTTT. Translation: CASSQVSRGYGNTIYF.